At least ten counts were recorded for the clone carrying this TCR beta chain. Its antigen is not identified. The CDR3 regions of TCR beta were amplified from RNA transcripts. The study used the HTBI primer set for a first-round RT-PCR of the TCR CDR3. TCRdb re-derived calls from the multiplex PCR reads in MiXCR, one entry per CDR3 protein. The repertoire consists of some 580,000 distinct CDR3 sequences, with about a sixth occurring once and the leading ten covering approximately 3.5%. Those patients with uncontrolled infection, other autoimmune disease, pregnancy or lactation were excluded. Around 10 ml of fresh peripheral blood supplied the PBMCs. The data are from a study of T cells in Graves' hyperthyroidism and ophthalmopathy. Points from the study as a whole: In the blood, most expanded thyroid clonotypes above 0.001 appeared as well. Ophthalmopathy stood apart from stable hyperthyroidism in a 13 V-J model.

Sequencing used blood. The source of this sequence is a woman in her thirties or forties with Graves' ophthalmopathy.

CDR3 coding DNA: TGTGCCAGCAGTGAAGCAGCGGGGGGCCTTTCTAGCACAGATACGCAGTATTTT. This gives the protein CASSEAAGGLSSTDTQYF. The chain couples TRBV6-1 to TRBJ2-3; 9 bases line up with TRBD2. The length of the CDR3 is 18 residues. V dropped 0 bases and J dropped 0; count of bases not matched to a gene: 7. CDR1 and CDR2 from the germline V gene are MNHNS and SASEGT.